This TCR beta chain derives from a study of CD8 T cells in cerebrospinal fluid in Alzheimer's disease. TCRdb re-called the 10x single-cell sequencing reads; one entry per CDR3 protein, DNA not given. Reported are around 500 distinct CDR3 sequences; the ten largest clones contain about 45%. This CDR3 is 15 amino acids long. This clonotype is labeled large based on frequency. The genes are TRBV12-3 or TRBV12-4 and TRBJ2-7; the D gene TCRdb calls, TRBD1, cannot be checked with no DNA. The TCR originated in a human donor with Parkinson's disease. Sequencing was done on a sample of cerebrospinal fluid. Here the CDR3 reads CASSFVEDSFYEQYF.